The 17 T cell receptor beta chains below were found in one sample sequenced in a study of CD8+CD57+ T cells in acquired aplastic anemia. Flow cytometry had shown expanded CD8+CD57+ cells in the patients chosen for sequencing. Profiling of TCR beta VDJ combinations and CDR3 sequences used genomic DNA as template. Via MiXCR, TCRdb re-called the reads, giving one row per CDR3 protein. The sample has under 500,000 distinct CDR3 sequences, less than 35% seen once. Sequences were obtained from sorted CD4+, CD8+, or CD8+CD57+ T cells (not recorded which) from PBMCs. All receptors derive from a human donor with aplastic anemia.

This clonotype was detected a few times. The V and J genes are TRBV20-1 and TRBJ1-1; D unclear. V was shortened by 6 bases and J by 1 base, with 12 bases between the two germline ends. The CDR3 extends over 13 amino acids. CDR1 DFQATT and CDR2 SNEGSKA come from the germline V gene (reference sequence). CDR3 amino acids: CSARLDSNTEAFF. The DNA for the CDR3 is TGCAGTGCCAGACTCGACTCGAACACTGAAGCTTTCTTT.

This clonotype was picked up a small number of times. The rearrangement joins TRBV11-1 to TRBJ2-1, with a possible D match to TRBD2 (7 bases). Germline lookup yields CDR1 SGHAT and CDR2 FQDESV (reference sequence). CDR3 length: 16 amino acids. V lost 2 bases and J 7 bases, leaving 18 bases between the germline ends. This CDR3 reads CASSLRGGGQPNEQFF. In DNA, the CDR3 is TGTGCCAGCAGCTTAAGGGGGGGCGGACAGCCGAATGAGCAGTTCTTC. Looking up the rest from reference TRBV11-1 and TRBJ2-1 gives the full variable domain: EAEVAQSPRYKITEKSQAVAFWCDPISGHATLYWYRQILGQGPELLVQFQDESVVDDSQLPKDRFSAERLKGVDSTLKIQPAELGDSAMYLCASSLRGGGQPNEQFFGPGTRLTVL.

Comment on this clonotype: A read error is likely, as this CDR3 ends without the conserved phenylalanine or tryptophan. This chain joins TRBV12-3 or TRBV12-4 and TRBJ2-7; 9 positions match TRBD1. V lost 3 bases and J lost 5; bases outside the gene matches: 2. The CDR3 contains 13 residues. CDR3 DNA: TGTGCCAGCAGTTTTACAGGGGGCAACGAGCAGTACTCC. It translates to CASSFTGGNEQYS.

This clonotype has at least ten counts. V gene TRBV20-1 combines with J gene TRBJ1-6, with D perhaps TRBD1 (6 bases). The CDR3 runs to 13 residues. Germline-derived CDR1 and CDR2 are DFQATT and SNEGSKA (reference sequence). Deletions cut 3 bases from V and 7 bases from J, with 10 bases between. The CDR3 sequence is CSASDRTNSPLHF. Written as DNA, the CDR3 is TGCAGTGCTAGTGACAGGACGAATTCACCCCTCCACTTT.

The genes are TRBV3-1 and TRBJ1-2; TRBD1 agrees at 7 bases. CDR1 and CDR2 from the germline V gene are LGHDT and YNNKEL (reference sequence). CDR3 length: 12 residues. V trimming: 6 bases; J trimming: 4 bases; junction bases outside the gene matches: 2. CDR3 protein: CASRRQGYGYTF. The CDR3 region has the DNA TGTGCCAGCAGGAGACAGGGCTATGGCTACACCTTC.

A few counts support this clonotype. V gene TRBV2 combines with J gene TRBJ2-2; 11 nucleotides match TRBD2. The CDR3 runs to 14 residues. The germline V gene encodes CDR1 SNHLY and CDR2 FYNNEI. J lost 7 bases, V lost 5 bases, and 3 bases had no gene match. The chain's CDR3 is CASSLAGGLGELFF. In nucleotides, the CDR3 is TGTGCCAGCAGTTTAGCGGGGGGGCTCGGGGAGCTGTTTTTT. The full variable domain, its missing parts supplied by reference TRBV2 and TRBJ2-2, is EPEVTQTPSHQVTQMGQEVILRCVPISNHLYFYWYRQILGQKVEFLVSFYNNEISEKSEIFDDQFSVERPDGSNFTLKIRSTKLEDSAMYFCASSLAGGLGELFFGEGSRLTVL.

This clonotype was seen at least ten times. The V and J genes are TRBV13 and TRBJ2-7; D ambiguous. The CDR3 runs to 12 residues. Germline loops: CDR1 PRHDT, CDR2 FYEKMQ (reference sequence). Trimming removed 4 bases at V and 4 bases at J, with 8 bases between. The CDR3 region is CASSSLHYEQYF. The CDR3 DNA follows: TGTGCCAGCAGCTCCCTGCATTACGAGCAGTACTTC.

This clonotype was observed once. The genes are TRBV7-8 and TRBJ1-2; 10 positions match TRBD1. The trim removed 5 bases at V and 4 bases at J, leaving 16 bases unmatched. CDR3 length: 18 amino acids. Germline CDR1 and CDR2: SGHVS and FQNEAQ. The CDR3 coding sequence is TGTGCCAGCAGCGCGTTTAGGGACAGGGGAAACTTAAGCTATGGCTACACCTTC. This translates into CASSAFRDRGNLSYGYTF.

Points on this clonotype: The germline gene is not matched at one end of the junction; a read error may be the cause. The V call is TRBV29-1, the J call TRBJ1-1; the D is unclear. Germline CDR1 is SQVTM and CDR2 is ANQGSEA. The CDR3 is 12 residues long. The DNA for the CDR3 is TGCAGCGTTCCCGAGCCGGGCACTAAAGCTTTCTTT. This sequence encodes CSVPEPGTKAFF.

This clonotype was detected only a few times. This chain uses TRBV5-6 with TRBJ2-7; D may be TRBD2 (6 bases). The V end was cut by 4 bases, the J end by 4 bases, with 12 bases between. This CDR3 has 13 amino acids. Germline-derived CDR1 and CDR2 are SGHDT and YYEEEE. In nucleotides, the CDR3 is TGTGCCAGCAGCCGTCTCGGGAGATACGAGCAGTACTTC. Translation: CASSRLGRYEQYF. Based on the CDR3 plus reference TRBV5-6 and TRBJ2-7, the full variable domain is DAGVTQSPTHLIKTRGQQVTLRCSPKSGHDTVSWYQQALGQGPQFIFQYYEEEERQRGNFPDRFSGHQFPNYSSELNVNALLLGDSALYLCASSRLGRYEQYFGPGTRLTVT.

This clonotype has more than one count but fewer than ten. This sequence joins TRBV5-6 and TRBJ2-3; 8 bases align to TRBD1. The CDR3 spans 15 residues. CDR1 is SGHDT, CDR2 YYEEEE, per germline. J gave up 6 bases and V 0 bases, and 6 bases lay outside the gene matches. Here the CDR3 reads CASSLAQGATDTQYF. The CDR3 bases are TGTGCCAGCAGCTTGGCCCAGGGGGCGACTGATACGCAGTATTTT. Full variable domain (outside the CDR3, taken from reference TRBV5-6 and TRBJ2-3): DAGVTQSPTHLIKTRGQQVTLRCSPKSGHDTVSWYQQALGQGPQFIFQYYEEEERQRGNFPDRFSGHQFPNYSSELNVNALLLGDSALYLCASSLAQGATDTQYFGPGTRLTVL.

V gene TRBV4-1 combines with J gene TRBJ1-2; D is perhaps TRBD1 (5 bases). V was pared by 6 bases and J by 3 bases, with 14 bases between. CDR3 length: 14 amino acids. Germline CDR1 MGHRA, CDR2 YSYEKL. The CDR3 protein is CASRFGTDYYGYTF. DNA for the CDR3: TGCGCCAGCAGGTTCGGGACGGACTACTATGGCTACACCTTC.

CDR3 amino acids: CASKPGPGTEAFF. The CDR3 coding sequence is TGTGCCAGCAAACCGGGACCAGGCACTGAAGCTTTCTTT. V is TRBV25-1 and J is TRBJ1-1, with D maybe TRBD1 (5 bases). CDR1 MGHDK and CDR2 SYGVNS come from the germline V gene. This CDR3 is 13 amino acids long. V lost 7 bases and J lost 4, with 13 bases in between.

In DNA form, the CDR3 reads TGTGCCAGCAGCTTGACAGGGCAGGGAGATTCACCCCTCCACTTT. Translating it yields CASSLTGQGDSPLHF. The V and J genes are TRBV7-2 and TRBJ1-6; 7 bases are a match to TRBD1. In germline, CDR1 is SGHTA, CDR2 FQGNSA. V shed 3 bases, J shed 8 bases, and the junction held 7 bases outside the gene matches. This CDR3 has 15 residues.

This clonotype came up a few times. The rearrangement links TRBV7-9 to TRBJ1-2, with D unclear. The CDR3 extends over 14 amino acids. Germline V lookup: CDR1 SEHNR, CDR2 FQNEAQ (reference sequence). Trimming removed 5 bases from V and 4 bases from J, with 14 bases in between. The CDR3 sequence is CASSKEKTGYGYTF. For the CDR3, the DNA is TGTGCCAGCAGCAAAGAAAAGACTGGCTATGGCTACACCTTC.

A few counts support this clonotype. CDR3 in DNA: TGTGCCAGCAGTGGGGACAGCTTTTCCTATTACGAGCAGTACTTC. Residues: CASSGDSFSYYEQYF. J is TRBJ2-7 and V is TRBV6-1; 7 bases agree with TRBD1. Trimming took 4 bases from V and 4 from J; bases not matched to a gene: 10. The CDR3 contains 15 residues. CDR1 MNHNS and CDR2 SASEGT come from the germline V gene.

V gene TRBV6-1 combines with J gene TRBJ2-6, with D unresolved. With 0 bases removed from V and 0 bases from J, the gap between germline ends came to 6 bases. The CDR3 has 16 residues. The germline gives CDR1 MNHNS, CDR2 SASEGT. The CDR3 nucleotides read TGTGCCAGCAGTGAAGCGGGCAACTCTGGGGCCAACGTCCTGACTTTC. It is translated as CASSEAGNSGANVLTF.